This T cell receptor beta chain was documented in a study of chemoradiotherapy in HPV16-positive cancers. About the study: Two HPV16-positive patients' cells yielded candidate HPV-specific clones and common motifs.

By frequency in the sample, this clone is medium-sized. TCRdb's copy holds only in-frame clones and misses some; the assay was immunoSEQ multiplex PCR. The sample contains 9,500 to 12,000 clones, less than 80% of which appear only once. Per germline, CDR1 LNHDA and CDR2 SQIVND (reference sequence). The CDR3 is made up of 15 amino acids. Deletions cut 3 bases from V and 7 bases from J, with 18 bases between. Sampling was performed from a patient who underwent chemoradiotherapy. The genes are TRBV19 and TRBJ1-1, with D maybe TRBD1 (5 bases). This clonotype was sampled from a human donor with HPV-associated anogenital cancer. The DNA of the CDR3 is TGTGCCAGTAGTATCTTGAGGCCAGGGAGACTTGAAGCTTTCTTT. Protein sequence: CASSILRPGRLEAFF.